Reported below is one TCR beta chain. In the original workflow: The median was around 91,000 TCRs per sample, ranging about 20,000 to 700,000. MiXCR was run by TCRdb on the RACE reads, yielding one entry per CDR3 protein. None of the V and J calls come from the authors' own analysis; TCRdb made them. The data hold about 80,000 distinct CDR3 sequences, with roughly 15% observed a single time. The sample is drawn from a study of human T cells and chemical hapten exposure. Study-wide background: Subjects had 2% DPC placed on about 2 cm by about 2 cm of upper inner arm skin for sensitization. Patients' scalps got diphenylcyclopropenone weekly throughout the approximately 25-week study.

Time point indicated: pre-sensitization, week 0. Treatment described: therapeutic diphenylcyclopropenone sensitization with weekly scalp DPC. Patches went on only after blood had been drawn each time. This CDR3 contains 14 residues. The germline V and J ends were trimmed by 0 bases and 2 bases, with 8 bases remaining between them. Germline CDR1 and CDR2: SGHVS and FQNEAQ. The clonotype comes from a woman between 50 and 59 years old with alopecia areata. Some clones in this sample may be carry-over from other donors' samples. Sequencing used whole blood, obtained in connection with sensitization to the hapten diphenylcyclopropenone (DPC). The V and J genes are TRBV7-8 and TRBJ2-7; a possible D gene is TRBD1 (6 bases). The CDR3 coding sequence is TGTGCCAGCAGCTTAGCCCAGGGGACCTACGAGCAGTACTTC. Translation: CASSLAQGTYEQYF.